This T cell receptor beta chain appears in the sequencing data of a study of shared clonotypes between healthy human individuals. Study context: Ranging from 18 to 49 in age, donors were two women and a few men.

Assay used: immunoSEQ multiplex PCR; TCRdb lists only in-frame clones, some missing. The profile shows 1,100,000 or so clones, 70% to 80% of them singletons. CDR3 length: 15 amino acids. CDR1 SGHTA and CDR2 FQGTGA come from the germline V gene. V was pared by 5 bases and J by 6 bases, with 10 bases of the junction left unmatched. This clonotype was sampled from a man aged 18-30 years in good health. Some clones in this sample may be carry-over from other donors' samples. V and J are TRBV7-3 and TRBJ1-2, with TRBD1 matching over 9 bases. The material sequenced was memory CD4+ T cells from PBMCs. Subset meaning: CD45RA-negative fraction. CDR3 in DNA: TGTGCCAGCAGCCCAACGGCCGGGACAGGGAATGGCTACACCTTC. Its translation: CASSPTAGTGNGYTF.